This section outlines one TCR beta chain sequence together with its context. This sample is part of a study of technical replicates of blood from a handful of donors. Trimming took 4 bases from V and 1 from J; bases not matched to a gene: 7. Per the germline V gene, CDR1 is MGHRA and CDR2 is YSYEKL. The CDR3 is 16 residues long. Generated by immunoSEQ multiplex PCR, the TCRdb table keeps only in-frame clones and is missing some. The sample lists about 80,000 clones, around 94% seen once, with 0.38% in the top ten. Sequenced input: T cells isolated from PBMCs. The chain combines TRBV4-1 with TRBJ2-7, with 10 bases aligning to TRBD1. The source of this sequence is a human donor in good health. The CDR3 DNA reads TGCGCCAGCAGCCTACGACAGGGGGCCCTATCCTACGAGCAGTACTTC. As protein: CASSLRQGALSYEQYF.